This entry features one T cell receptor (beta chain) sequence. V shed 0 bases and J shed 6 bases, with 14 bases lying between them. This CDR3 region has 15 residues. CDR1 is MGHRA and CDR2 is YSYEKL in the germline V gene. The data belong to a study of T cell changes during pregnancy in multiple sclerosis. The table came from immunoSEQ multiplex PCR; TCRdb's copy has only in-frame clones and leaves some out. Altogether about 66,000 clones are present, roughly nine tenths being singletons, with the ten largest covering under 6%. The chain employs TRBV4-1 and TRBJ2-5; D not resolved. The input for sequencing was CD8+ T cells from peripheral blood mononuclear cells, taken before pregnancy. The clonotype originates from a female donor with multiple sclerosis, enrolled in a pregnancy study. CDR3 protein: CASSQEGIAEKTQYF. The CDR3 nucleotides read TGCGCCAGCAGCCAAGAGGGTATAGCAGAGAAGACCCAGTACTTC.